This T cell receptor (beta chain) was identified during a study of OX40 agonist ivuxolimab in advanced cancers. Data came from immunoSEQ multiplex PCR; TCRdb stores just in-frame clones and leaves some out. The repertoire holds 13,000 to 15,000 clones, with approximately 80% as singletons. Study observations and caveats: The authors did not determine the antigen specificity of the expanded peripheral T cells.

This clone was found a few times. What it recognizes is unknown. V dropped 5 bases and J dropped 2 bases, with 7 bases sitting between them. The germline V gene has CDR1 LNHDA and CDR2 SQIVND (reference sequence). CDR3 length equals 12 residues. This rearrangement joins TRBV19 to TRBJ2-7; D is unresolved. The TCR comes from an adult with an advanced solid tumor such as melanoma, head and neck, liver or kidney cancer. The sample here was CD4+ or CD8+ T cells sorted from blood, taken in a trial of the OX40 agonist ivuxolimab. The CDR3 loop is CASSDSAYEQYF. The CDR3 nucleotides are TGTGCCAGTAGTGATAGTGCCTACGAGCAGTACTTC.